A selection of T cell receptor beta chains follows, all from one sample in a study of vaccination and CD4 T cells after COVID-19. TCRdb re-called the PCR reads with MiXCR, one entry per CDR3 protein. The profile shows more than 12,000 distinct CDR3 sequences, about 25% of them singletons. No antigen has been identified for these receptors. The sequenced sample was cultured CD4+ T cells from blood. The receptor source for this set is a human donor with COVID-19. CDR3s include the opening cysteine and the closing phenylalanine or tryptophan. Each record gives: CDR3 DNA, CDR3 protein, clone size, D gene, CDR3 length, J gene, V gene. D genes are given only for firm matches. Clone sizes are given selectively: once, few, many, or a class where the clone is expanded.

cdr3_nt: TGTGCCAGCAGCTTAGCCAGTCCGGGGAGCGGGGAGCTGTTTTTT; cdr3_aa: CASSLASPGSGELFF; clone_size: few; d_call: -; cdr3_length: 15; j_call: TRBJ2-2; v_call: TRBV7-6
cdr3_nt: TGCAGTGCCCTCAGGGACACCGGGGAGCTGTTTTTT; cdr3_aa: CSALRDTGELFF; clone_size: -; d_call: -; cdr3_length: 12; j_call: TRBJ2-2; v_call: TRBV20-1
cdr3_nt: TGTGCCAGCAGCTTAAGAAGCGGGGCACCCTCTGGGGCCAACGTCCTGACTTTC; cdr3_aa: CASSLRSGAPSGANVLTF; clone_size: -; d_call: TRBD2; cdr3_length: 18; j_call: TRBJ2-6; v_call: TRBV11-1
cdr3_nt: TGTGCCTGGAGTTCCCGGGAGCGACAGCCCCAGCATTTT; cdr3_aa: CAWSSRERQPQHF; clone_size: few; d_call: -; cdr3_length: 13; j_call: TRBJ1-5; v_call: TRBV30
cdr3_nt: TGCAGCGCCACGATTGGGACAGGGGGTTACAATGAGCAGTTCTTC; cdr3_aa: CSATIGTGGYNEQFF; clone_size: few; d_call: TRBD1; cdr3_length: 15; j_call: TRBJ2-1; v_call: TRBV20-1
cdr3_nt: TGCAGTGCTAGAGGGCTTAGAGTCGGGGAGACCCAGTACTTC; cdr3_aa: CSARGLRVGETQYF; clone_size: -; d_call: -; cdr3_length: 14; j_call: TRBJ2-5; v_call: TRBV20-1
cdr3_nt: TGTGCCAGCAGTTTGACGGGGGTGGCGATTTCCTACGAGCAGTACTTC; cdr3_aa: CASSLTGVAISYEQYF; clone_size: -; d_call: -; cdr3_length: 16; j_call: TRBJ2-7; v_call: TRBV7-2
cdr3_nt: TGTGCCAGCAGCGGCCGTACAAGGGAGGGTGAAAAACTGTTTTTT; cdr3_aa: CASSGRTREGEKLFF; clone_size: -; d_call: -; cdr3_length: 15; j_call: TRBJ1-4; v_call: TRBV9
cdr3_nt: TGTGCCAGCAGTTCCCTCACTAACACTGAAGCTTTCTTT; cdr3_aa: CASSSLTNTEAFF; clone_size: few; d_call: -; cdr3_length: 13; j_call: TRBJ1-1; v_call: TRBV28
cdr3_nt: TGCGCCAGCAGCCTACAAGAGACCCAGTACTTC; cdr3_aa: CASSLQETQYF; clone_size: few; d_call: -; cdr3_length: 11; j_call: TRBJ2-5; v_call: TRBV5-1
cdr3_nt: TGTGCCAGCACCTTCGGGGGAGCGTTGAGCGGCTACACCTTC; cdr3_aa: CASTFGGALSGYTF; clone_size: few; d_call: -; cdr3_length: 14; j_call: TRBJ1-2; v_call: TRBV11-1
cdr3_nt: TGCAGCGTGGTTCTGGGACCGATCTCCTACGAGCAGTACTTC; cdr3_aa: CSVVLGPISYEQYF; clone_size: once; d_call: -; cdr3_length: 14; j_call: TRBJ2-7; v_call: TRBV29-1
cdr3_nt: TGTGCCAGCAGCTTAGAGGTAATGAACACTGAAGCTTTCTTT; cdr3_aa: CASSLEVMNTEAFF; clone_size: few; d_call: -; cdr3_length: 14; j_call: TRBJ1-1; v_call: TRBV7-9
cdr3_nt: TGTGCCAGCAGCTTAGATCTAAGCAATGAGCAGTTCTTC; cdr3_aa: CASSLDLSNEQFF; clone_size: -; d_call: -; cdr3_length: 13; j_call: TRBJ2-1; v_call: TRBV11-2
cdr3_nt: TGTGCCAGCAGCCCCGACAGGGTCCCTGAAGCTTTCTTT; cdr3_aa: CASSPDRVPEAFF; clone_size: -; d_call: TRBD1; cdr3_length: 13; j_call: TRBJ1-1; v_call: TRBV6-1
cdr3_nt: TGTGCCAGCAATAACGACGGATCCTACGAGCAGTACTTC; cdr3_aa: CASNNDGSYEQYF; clone_size: few; d_call: -; cdr3_length: 13; j_call: TRBJ2-7; v_call: TRBV6-2/TRBV6-3
cdr3_nt: TGCAGTGCTAGACCACCTAGGGTATCTAGCAATCAGCCCCAGCATTTT; cdr3_aa: CSARPPRVSSNQPQHF; clone_size: -; d_call: -; cdr3_length: 16; j_call: TRBJ1-5; v_call: TRBV20-1
cdr3_nt: TGTGCCAGCAGTACTGACCCCAACTATGGCTACACCTTC; cdr3_aa: CASSTDPNYGYTF; clone_size: few; d_call: -; cdr3_length: 13; j_call: TRBJ1-2; v_call: TRBV12-3/TRBV12-4
cdr3_nt: TGTGCCAGTAGTATAGATGCAGGGAACACTGAAGCTTTCTTT; cdr3_aa: CASSIDAGNTEAFF; clone_size: -; d_call: -; cdr3_length: 14; j_call: TRBJ1-1; v_call: TRBV19
cdr3_nt: TGCAGTGCTGGACGCGTTGAAGAGACCCAGTACTTC; cdr3_aa: CSAGRVEETQYF; clone_size: few; d_call: -; cdr3_length: 12; j_call: TRBJ2-5; v_call: TRBV20-1